A single T cell receptor beta chain is shown here with its context. Its antigen remains unidentified. Clones were read by immunoSEQ multiplex PCR, and TCRdb kept only the in-frame ones, dropping some. The table has about 2.4 million clones, approximately 94% seen once. This CDR3 region has 16 residues. Trimming removed 5 bases from V and 4 bases from J, with 21 bases in between. Germline V CDR1 and CDR2: SGHAT, FQNNGV. This record comes from a study of shared clonotypes between healthy human individuals. Study-level results: A handful of donors had roughly 5.2% of their naive CD4 clonotypes in common. Naive subsets, compared against memory subsets, generally had larger estimated richness values. Even with large depth, rarefaction showed that sorted-subset sequencing was incomplete.

CD45RA+ naive and CD45RA-negative memory subsets were separated from CD4+ cells. This clonotype was sampled from a man aged 18 to 30 in good health. The chain is built from TRBV11-2 and TRBJ2-7; tentative D call: TRBD2 (7 bases). Sequenced input: naive CD4+ T cells sorted from blood. Subset of the sample: CD45RA+ positively selected. CDR3 protein: CASSRLRGAVAYEQYF. DNA of the CDR3: TGTGCCAGCAGCCGCCTACGGGGGGCGGTCGCTTACGAGCAGTACTTC.